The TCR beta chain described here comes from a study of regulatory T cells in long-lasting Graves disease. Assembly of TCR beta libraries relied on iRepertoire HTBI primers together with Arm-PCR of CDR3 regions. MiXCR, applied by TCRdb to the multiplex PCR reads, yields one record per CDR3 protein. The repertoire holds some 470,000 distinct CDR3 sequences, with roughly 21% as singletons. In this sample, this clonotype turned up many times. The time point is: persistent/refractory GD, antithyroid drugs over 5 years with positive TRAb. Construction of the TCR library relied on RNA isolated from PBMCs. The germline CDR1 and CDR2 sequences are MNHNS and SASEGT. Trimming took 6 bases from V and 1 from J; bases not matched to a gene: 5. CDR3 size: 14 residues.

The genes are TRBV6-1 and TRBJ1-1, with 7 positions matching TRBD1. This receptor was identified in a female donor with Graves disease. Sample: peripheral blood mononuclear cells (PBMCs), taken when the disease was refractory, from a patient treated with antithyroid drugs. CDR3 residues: CASRPGTANTEAFF. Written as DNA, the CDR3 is TGTGCCAGCAGGCCCGGGACAGCGAACACTGAAGCTTTCTTT.